This T cell receptor (beta chain) came from a study of shared clonotypes between healthy human individuals (dated by TCRdb to the early 2020s). In the study overall: Two women and three men aged 18 to 49 years were included in the cohort. Blood TCR repertoires of five healthy adults were deeply sequenced to estimate repertoire size and the extent of clonotype sharing between individuals. For each donor, three plates each were used for CD4 naive and CD4 memory, two plates were used for CD8 naive, and one plate was used for CD8 memory. To increase sequencing depth and limit assay-specific biases, different laboratories used diverse techniques to prepare libraries and sequence TCR repertoires. Leukapheresis yielded between about 0.9 and 8.9 billion PBMCs per donor.

V is cut back by 6 bases and J by 6 bases, with 8 bases in the junction unmatched. Including cysteine and phenylalanine, the CDR3 has 14 amino acids. Solely the CDR3 DNA is kept, with 42 bases framed from the first base. In the germline V gene, CDR1 corresponds to MGHDK and CDR2 to SYGVNS. Using the deep immunoSEQ assay, multiplex PCR amplified TCR CDR3 regions from genomic DNA. For each cell subset, the extracted genomic DNA was distributed evenly across all wells of several immunoSEQ 96-well plates, and each plate served as one replicate. For sorted subsets, around 200 ng genomic DNA, equal to 30,000 to 35,000 T cell genomes, was loaded into each replicate PCR. Purified libraries were measured with a Qubit 3.0 fluorometer, size-checked on a Bioanalyzer 2100, and measured again with the KAPA Library Quantification kit. Every immunoSEQ 96-well plate was sequenced on a dedicated single-read 150-cycle Illumina NextSeq 550 flow cell. Under the source paper's analysis protocol: Because only junctional sequences without quality scores were contained in the immunoSEQ output, filtering matching that applied to full-length reads could not be performed. To assign V/J genes and CDR3, sequences were annotated against IMGT germline references using PyIR, a Python wrapper for IgBLAST v1.9. Any read was removed if the V/J assignment was weak (E-value above 1e-6), the CDR3 was missing, or the read contained stop codons, out-of-frame junctions, or ambiguous translated residues. V3J clonotypes were defined by identical inferred V gene, J gene, and CDR3 amino acid sequence. Percentage overlap between repertoires was calculated by dividing the number of shared unique clonotypes by the size of the smaller repertoire. Three approaches were used to assess repertoire richness: RTK rarefaction, the Chao1 estimator, and Recon v2.1 estimates of unobserved clonotypes. For all TCRbeta clonotypes obtained by the gDNA method from a handful of donors, generation probabilities were computed with OLGA. In its TCRdb copy, this immuneACCESS table keeps in-frame sequences only and misses some clones. Where compared with another copy, unresolved V genes explain less than half of these, and the others have no known cause. That table supplies the V and J calls and clone size; D and trimming were determined from the DNA. For this sample the table gives roughly 2.6 million clones, of which 90% to 95% were detected only once. In total, the top ten clones hold over 0.12% of the sample.

Donors were healthy HIV-negative adults with no recently reported acute infections or vaccinations. Every donor was a Caucasian adult living in Nashville, Tennessee, USA. CD4+ T cells were enriched through magnetic negative selection, after which naive cells were positively selected on CD45RA and the remaining negative fraction served as the memory subset. Blood was collected by leukapheresis, and PBMCs were isolated by Ficoll-Histopaque density gradient centrifugation and then cryopreserved in liquid nitrogen vapor phase. Analytical flow cytometry was used to check the purity and quantity of each magnetically sorted T cell population. Each sorted fraction had its genomic DNA isolated and then quantified by UV absorbance on a Nanodrop 2000c. A remark on this clone: No antigen is known for it. Per-base qualities were not stored, and no clone one base away is much larger.

Broader findings and caveats from the paper: Rarefaction of sorted-subset datasets indicated incomplete sequencing despite the large sequencing depth. Estimated clonotype richness was generally larger for naive than for memory subsets. Based on pairwise subsampling, the degree of clonotype sharing among donors was expected to be affected by sequencing depth. Sampling was limited to blood, and TCR repertoires in tissue likely differ from TCR repertoires in blood. Compared with non-shared clonotypes, the clonotypes found in all four sorted-subset donors had higher generation probabilities. When several donors were compared, the shared fraction of clonotypes was about 5% for naive CD4, around 3.5% for naive CD8, 2% to 2.5% for memory CD4, and 0.35% to 0.4% for memory CD8. Because the study included a small number of donors, the genetic and exposure-history diversity represented was limited.

The chain links TRBV25-1 with TRBJ1-5; 7 middle bases align to TRBD1. The sequence came from a man aged 18 to 35 in good health. The specimen was naive CD4+ T cells sorted from blood. The cell subset or site label on this specimen signifies: CD45RA+ positively selected. The CDR3 protein: CASRATGLSQPQHF. The nucleotide sequence is given as TGTGCCAGCAGAGCGACAGGGTTGAGTCAGCCCCAGCATTTT.